The T cell receptor (beta chain) described here comes from a study of cytomegalovirus exposure and HLA in healthy donors. Study-wide context: In an earlier analysis, 90 million to 130 million unique TCR beta sequences were found from about 179 million T cells.

Germline V lookup: CDR1 GTSNPN, CDR2 SVGIG (reference sequence). CDR3 length equals 12 residues. J was trimmed by 14 bases and V by 4 bases; bases with no gene match: 8. The PCR was carried out with 60 Vbeta primers and 13 Jbeta primers. Profiling relied on immunoSEQ multiplex PCR, and the TCRdb table lists in-frame clones only, not all of them. The repertoire has more than 95,000 clones, about 81% of them found once; the top ten carry 1.1%. Sample: PBMCs. This sequence joins TRBV30 and TRBJ1-6; 7 nucleotides agree with TRBD1. This receptor was identified in a woman aged 25 to 39 in good health and CMV-seronegative. As DNA, the CDR3 is TGTGCCTGGAACCGACAGGGCCTCACCCTCCACTTT. Protein product: CAWNRQGLTLHF. The whole variable domain, filled in from reference TRBV30 and TRBJ1-6, reads SQTIHQWPATLVQPVGSPLSLECTVEGTSNPNLYWYRQAAGRGLQLLFYSVGIGQISSEVPQNLSASRPQDRQFILSSKKLLLSDSGFYLCAWNRQGLTLHFGNGTRLTVT.